This T cell receptor beta chain was sequenced during a study of T cell repertoires in cytomegalovirus infection. Whole-study context: Public signatures in TCR beta pointed to CMV infection and matching HLA type.

MiXCR, run by TCRdb on the reads, gives a single entry per CDR3 protein. This table has over 85,000 distinct CDR3 sequences, approximately 16% appearing once. A remark on this clonotype: Mismatch with germline at one junction end may stem from a read error.

The sequencing input was PBMCs. The source is a human donor in good health (CMV status not recorded). Some clones in this sample may be carry-over from other donors' samples.

In DNA form, the CDR3 reads TGTGTCAGCAGCTTAAGACAGAGCCAAGAGACCCAGTACTTC. Translating it yields CVSSLRQSQETQYF. The V call is TRBV7-2, the J call TRBJ2-5, with TRBD1 as a possible D gene (5 bases). Germline loops: CDR1 SGHTA, CDR2 FQGNSA. The CDR3 is made up of 14 amino acids.